This T cell receptor beta chain was found in a study of vaccination effects on CD4 cells after COVID-19. General study findings and limits: Convalescent patients were scarce, and early post-infection timepoints were absent. Clones of infection and vaccine origin contracted markedly late after vaccination.

Assay used: immunoSEQ multiplex PCR; TCRdb lists only in-frame clones, some missing. The top ten hold 3.5% to 4.5% of the sample, which has roughly 63,000 clones, around three quarters seen once. Points on this clone: The antigen is not known.

ViraFEST used viral peptide pools to expand antigen-specific CD4+ T cells before sequencing. Cells that had been cultured for less than eleven days were the source of isolated CD4+ T cells. The study found no prior SARS-CoV-2 infection in the vaccine recipients, who tested negative for nucleocapsid antibodies. With around 10 ug/ml peptides and around 9.9 IU/ml IL-2, roughly 2.1 million PBMC per well were cultured. Each culture had half its medium swapped for IL-2 medium on days 3 and 7. This TCR derives from a human donor who received a COVID-19 vaccine. Sequencing was performed on CD4+ T cells from PBMCs cultured with HCoV-OC43 spike peptides, taken before COVID-19 vaccination. Subset reported: HCoV-OC43 spike overlapping peptide pool stimulation.

CDR3 loop: CASSPTGFAEQFF. The CDR3 coding sequence is TGTGCCAGTAGTCCGACAGGGTTCGCTGAGCAGTTCTTC. This sequence joins TRBV19 and TRBJ2-1, with 7 bases aligning to TRBD1. V lost 5 bases to trimming and J lost 9 bases; unmatched junction nucleotides: 7. The CDR3 has 13 residues. In germline, CDR1 is LNHDA, CDR2 SQIVND (reference sequence).